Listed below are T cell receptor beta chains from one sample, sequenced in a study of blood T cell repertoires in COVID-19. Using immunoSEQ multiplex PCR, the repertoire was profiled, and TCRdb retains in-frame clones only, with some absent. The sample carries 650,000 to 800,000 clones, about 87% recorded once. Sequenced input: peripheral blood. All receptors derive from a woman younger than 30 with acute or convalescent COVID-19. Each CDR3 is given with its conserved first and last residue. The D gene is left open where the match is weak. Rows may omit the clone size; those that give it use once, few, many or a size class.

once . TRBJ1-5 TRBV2 TGTGCCAGCAGTGAAGCGCTAACAGGTCTCAATCAGCCCCAGCATTTT CASSEALTGLNQPQHF
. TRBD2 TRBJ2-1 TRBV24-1 TGTGCCACCAGTGATTTGGTCGCGGGGGGGTCAAATGAGCAGTTCTTC CATSDLVAGGSNEQFF
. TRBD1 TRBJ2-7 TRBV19 TGTGCCAGTAGTAAATCCCTCACGTTGACAGGGGGTCAGTACGAGCAGTACTTC CASSKSLTLTGGQYEQYF
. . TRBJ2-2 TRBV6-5 TGTGCCAGCAGTTACGGGGGGACCGGGGAGCTGTTTTTT CASSYGGTGELFF
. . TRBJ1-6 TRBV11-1 TGTGCCAGCAGCTTAGAGACAGCCTTAAATTCACCCCTCCACTTT CASSLETALNSPLHF
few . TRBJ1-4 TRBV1 TGCACCAGCAGCGTGGGACAGGACAACGACGAAAATGAAAAACTGTTTTTT CTSSVGQDNDENEKLFF
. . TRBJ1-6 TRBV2 TGTGCCAGCAGTCCCGGACCCTCTGGGGCTCCCCTCCACTTT CASSPGPSGAPLHF
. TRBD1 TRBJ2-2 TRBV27 TGTGCCAGCAGTTCCCCCGGGACAGGGGGCCCCGGGGAGCTGTTTTTT CASSSPGTGGPGELFF
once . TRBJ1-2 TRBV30 TGTGCCTGGAGTGCAGCGGCGCTTGGGGGCTACACCTTC CAWSAAALGGYTF
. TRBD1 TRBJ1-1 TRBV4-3 TGCGCCAGCAGGGGGACAGGGTATAGGTCCTGGACTGAAGCTTTCTTT CASRGTGYRSWTEAFF
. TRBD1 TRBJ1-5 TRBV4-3 TGCGCCAGCAGCCAAGGGACAGGGAGGAATCAGCCCCAGCATTTT CASSQGTGRNQPQHF
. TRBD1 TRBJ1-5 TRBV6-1 TGTGCCAGCAGTGAGATACTGACAGGGGTGAGCAATCAGCCCCAGCATTTT CASSEILTGVSNQPQHF
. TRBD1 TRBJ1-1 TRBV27 TGTGCCAGCAGTTTATCGTGGGTACAGGGGCACACTGAAGCTTTCTTT CASSLSWVQGHTEAFF
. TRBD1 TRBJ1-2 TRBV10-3 TGTGCCATCAGGACGGACAGGGTCGCTAACTATGGCTACACCTTC CAIRTDRVANYGYTF
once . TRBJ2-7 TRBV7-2 TGTGCCAGCAGCTTAGCCGGGACCTACGAGCAGTACTTC CASSLAGTYEQYF
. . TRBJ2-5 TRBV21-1 TGTGCCAGCAGCAATGCGGGGCTTACGCCAGAGACCCAGTACTTC CASSNAGLTPETQYF